The T cell receptor beta chain under discussion was sequenced for a study of blood T cell repertoires in COVID-19. Across the whole study: Sources were T cells, B-cell-depleted T cells, or PBMCs; the material itself was cDNA or gDNA.

In the authors' methods: From reference gene primer amplification, estimates of nucleated cell counts were derived. Here immunoSEQ multiplex PCR was the method, and the copy in TCRdb shows in-frame clones only, minus some. V and J calls and clone size are those listed in that table; D and trimming were worked out from the DNA. The repertoire holds a few hundred thousand clones, with 70% to 85% as singletons. This clone was counted a few times. CDR1 and CDR2 from the germline V gene are MNHEY and SVGEGT. The V gene end was trimmed by 5 bases and the J gene end by 5 bases; junction bases not matched to a gene: 8. This CDR3 has 15 residues.

Sequenced input: peripheral blood. The chain recombines TRBV6-2 or TRBV6-3 with TRBJ1-5; 8 bases are a match to TRBD1. The TCR was taken from a woman aged 40 to 50 who had recovered from COVID-19. The CDR3 spells CASSPDRGRDQPQHF. As DNA, the CDR3 is TGTGCCAGCAGTCCAGACAGGGGACGGGATCAGCCCCAGCATTTT.